Below are 4 T cell receptor beta chains sequenced from a single sample in a study of Graves' ophthalmopathy and Graves' hyperthyroidism. Researchers took RNA transcripts and amplified TCR beta CDR3 regions from them. The first-round RT-PCR employed HTBI primers together with the Qiagen OneStep RT-PCR kit. A multiplex PCR was then performed as the second round. TCRdb fed the multiplex PCR reads into MiXCR, producing one record per CDR3 protein. Among about 210,000 distinct CDR3 sequences listed, around 30% were seen once. Material for sequencing was peripheral blood. Receptors originate from a man in his forties or fifties with Graves' ophthalmopathy.

The chain couples TRBV20-1 to TRBJ2-7, with D unclear. Between the trimmed V and J ends, which lost 5 bases and 5 bases, there was a span of 16 bases. Looked up from germline, CDR1 is DFQATT and CDR2 is SNEGSKA (reference sequence). The CDR3 has 13 residues. DNA for the CDR3: TGCAGTGCTCAGAGGTCGGCTAGTCACGAGCAGTACTTC. Its protein product is CSAQRSASHEQYF.

For this clonotype: One junction end does not reproduce the germline sequence, and a read error may be involved. The CDR3 nucleotides are TGTGCCTGGAGTCCCAGGGGGCGGATCCGAGGCACTGAGGCTTTCTTT. This sequence encodes CAWSPRGRIRGTEAFF. This chain connects TRBV30 to TRBJ1-1, with 8 positions matching TRBD1. CDR3 size: 16 residues. Looked up from germline, CDR1 is GTSNPN and CDR2 is SVGIG (reference sequence). The whole variable domain, remainder taken from reference TRBV30 and TRBJ1-1, is SQTIHQWPATLVQPVGSPLSLECTVEGTSNPNLYWYRQAAGRGLQLLFYSVGIGQISSEVPQNLSASRPQDRQFILSSKKLLLSDSGFYLCAWSPRGRIRGTEAFFGQGTRLTVV.

This clonotype occurred many times. This chain links TRBV5-6 with TRBJ2-7, with 8 bases that match TRBD1. Trimming took 5 bases from V and 6 from J; bases not matched to a gene: 7. The CDR3 covers 13 residues. Per germline, CDR1 SGHDT and CDR2 YYEEEE. CDR3 amino acids: CASRPDRGSEQYF. The CDR3 DNA follows: TGTGCCAGCAGACCAGACAGGGGTAGCGAGCAGTACTTC.

This clonotype was counted at least ten times. The chain carries TRBV7-2 and TRBJ2-2; D might be TRBD1 (6 bases). The ends were cut back, 2 bases at V and 1 base at J, with 8 bases in the middle. CDR3 length: 15 residues. Germline CDR1 SGHTA, CDR2 FQGNSA. The CDR3 region is CASSLRGQNTGELFF. In nucleotides, the CDR3 is TGTGCCAGCAGCTTAAGGGGACAGAACACCGGGGAGCTGTTTTTT.